The present entry profiles one T cell receptor (beta chain) with its context. The J segment lost 8 bases and the V segment lost 4 bases, leaving 7 bases of the junction unmatched. The CDR3 extends over 15 amino acids. Looked up from germline, CDR1 is SGHTS and CDR2 is YDEGEE. In the original workflow: Estimated nucleated cell counts came from reference gene primer amplification. Assay: immunoSEQ multiplex PCR; the TCRdb copy retains only in-frame clones and omits some. The V and J calls and the clone size are those of that table, but D and trimming were determined from the DNA. This table has more than 25,000 clones, 90% appearing once. These data belong to a study of blood T cell repertoires in COVID-19. Study as a whole: The United States, Italy and Spain supplied acute and convalescent COVID-19 samples. From T cells, B-cell-depleted T cells, or PBMCs came the material, which was cDNA or gDNA.

The material sequenced was peripheral blood. The source of this sequence is a man in his 70s with active or convalescent COVID-19. V usage is TRBV5-8 and J usage is TRBJ2-1; 12 bases agree with TRBD1. The CDR3 is CASSRGTGGWDEQFF. The DNA of the CDR3 is TGTGCCAGCAGCCGGGGGACAGGGGGCTGGGATGAGCAGTTCTTC.